What follows are 9 T cell receptor beta chains derived from one specimen sequenced in a study of T cell changes during pregnancy in multiple sclerosis. Only in-frame clones appear in the TCRdb table, and some are missing; sequencing was by immunoSEQ multiplex PCR. Of around 20,000 clones listed, 80% to 90% are singletons. Sequencing used CD8+ T cells from peripheral blood mononuclear cells, obtained after pregnancy. These TCRs come from a female donor in good health, enrolled as a control in a pregnancy study.

This chain joins TRBV6-5 and TRBJ2-2; 10 bases align to TRBD1. Trimming at V came to 6 bases and at J to 6 bases, leaving 7 bases not matched to a gene. This CDR3 comprises 15 residues. Germline CDR1 reads MNHEY; CDR2 reads SVGAGI. CDR3: CASRAGTGAPGELFF. The CDR3 region has the DNA TGTGCCAGCAGGGCCGGGACAGGGGCCCCCGGGGAGCTGTTTTTT.

V and J are TRBV19 and TRBJ1-1; no firm D call. CDR3 length equals 13 residues. Per germline, CDR1 LNHDA and CDR2 SQIVND (reference sequence). Trimming cost V 10 bases and J 1 base, with 13 bases left between them. CDR3 residues: CAIFSQQNTEAFF. The CDR3 bases are TGTGCCATCTTTAGCCAGCAGAACACTGAAGCTTTCTTT. Drawing the rest from reference TRBV19 and TRBJ1-1, the complete variable domain is DGGITQSPKYLFRKEGQNVTLSCEQNLNHDAMYWYRQDPGQGLRLIYYSQIVNDFQKGDIAEGYSVSREKKESFPLTVTSAQKNPTAFYLCAIFSQQNTEAFFGQGTRLTVV.

The chain recombines TRBV27 with TRBJ2-3, with 9 bases matching TRBD2. Losses at the gene ends were 7 bases for V and 2 bases for J; bases not matched to a gene: 4. Germline CDR1 reads MNHEY; CDR2 reads SMNVEV (reference sequence). The CDR3 has 14 residues. In DNA form, the CDR3 reads TGTGCCAGCATGAGCGGGGGGCACACAGATACGCAGTATTTT. It encodes CASMSGGHTDTQYF.

The J gene is TRBJ1-1, the V gene TRBV19; perhaps TRBD1 as D (5 bases). Germline V lookup: CDR1 LNHDA, CDR2 SQIVND (reference sequence). The CDR3 is made up of 13 amino acids. V was cut by 3 bases and J by 6 bases, with 11 bases left in between. CDR3 nucleotides: TGTGCCAGTAGTATCAAGGGGTTCCCTGAAGCTTTCTTT. It is translated as CASSIKGFPEAFF.

The V and J genes are TRBV29-1 and TRBJ2-7; perhaps TRBD1 as D (6 bases). V was pared by 3 bases and J by 1 base, with 10 bases between. Per the germline V gene, CDR1 is SQVTM and CDR2 is ANQGSEA. The CDR3 runs 13 residues. The DNA of the CDR3 is TGCAGCGTTGAGCAGGGGCATTCCTACGAGCAGTACTTC. Translated, it gives CSVEQGHSYEQYF.

The CDR3 DNA is TGCAGCGTTCCGGGACAGGGGAGAGAGCTGTATGGCTACACCTTC. This gives the protein CSVPGQGRELYGYTF. This sequence joins TRBV29-1 and TRBJ1-2; 10 bases match TRBD1. The V and J ends lost 5 bases and 5 bases, in that order; junction bases with no gene match: 11. The CDR3 length is 15 residues. Looked up from germline, CDR1 is SQVTM and CDR2 is ANQGSEA.

This clone occurred a few times. This sequence joins TRBV25-1 and TRBJ1-1; tentatively, D is TRBD1 (5 bases). This CDR3 is built from 13 residues. Germline CDR1 and CDR2: MGHDK and SYGVNS. V was cut by 1 base and J by 7 bases, with 10 bases left in between. The CDR3 is CASSEWGGSEAFF. CDR3 DNA: TGTGCCAGCAGTGAATGGGGGGGTAGTGAAGCTTTCTTT. The full variable domain, completed using reference TRBV25-1 and TRBJ1-1, is EADIYQTPRYLVIGTGKKITLECSQTMGHDKMYWYQQDPGMELHLIHYSYGVNSTEKGDLSSESTVSRIRTEHFPLTLESARPSHTSQYLCASSEWGGSEAFFGQGTRLTVV.

J is TRBJ2-2 and V is TRBV4-3; no reliable D call. The ends were cut back, 0 bases at V and 8 bases at J, with 7 bases in the middle. CDR3 size: 13 residues. Germline V gene data show CDR1 as LGHNA and CDR2 as YSLEER. The DNA for the CDR3 is TGCGCCAGCAGCCAAGATCGTAGAGGGGAGCTGTTTTTT. This gives the protein CASSQDRRGELFF.

The genes are TRBV18 and TRBJ2-3; D unclear. V shed 4 bases and J shed 5 bases, with 13 bases lying between them. CDR3 length: 14 amino acids. The V gene's germline CDR1 is KGHSH and CDR2 LQKENI. The CDR3: CASSLGVPGDTQYF. The CDR3 nucleotides read TGTGCCAGCTCACTAGGAGTGCCTGGAGATACGCAGTATTTT.